These 18 T cell receptor beta chains came from one sample sequenced in a study of shared clonotypes between healthy human individuals. Clones were read by immunoSEQ multiplex PCR, and TCRdb kept only the in-frame ones, dropping some. The sample records approximately 2,000,000 clones, 93% being singletons. CD45RO negativity and positive selection for CCR7 defined naive CD8 cells, a population that excluded terminally differentiated effector memory CD45RA+ cells. Sequencing input: naive CD8+ T cells from PBMCs. All receptors come from a man aged 18 to 35 in good health. Some clones in this sample may be carry-over from other donors' samples.

The CDR3 region is CASSPDIGQIVYEQYF. CDR3 coding DNA: TGTGCCAGCAGCCCGGATATCGGACAGATCGTATACGAGCAGTACTTC. This chain joins TRBV7-9 and TRBJ2-5; TRBD1 might be the D (6 bases). The J call may be faulty, since TRBJ2-7 better matches the DNA end. The V gene's germline CDR1 is SEHNR and CDR2 FQNEAQ (reference sequence). The CDR3 is 16 residues long.

V is TRBV11-2 and J is TRBJ2-1; 10 positions agree with TRBD2. Germline CDR1 SGHAT, CDR2 FQNNGV. With V trimmed by 5 bases and J by 7 bases, 11 bases remained unmatched. This CDR3 spans 16 amino acids. The CDR3 spells CASSHHGTSELNEQFF. The CDR3 nucleotides are TGTGCCAGCAGCCACCACGGGACTAGCGAGTTGAATGAGCAGTTCTTC.

The rearrangement joins TRBV11-2 to TRBJ2-1; 9 bases fit TRBD1. Trimming took 3 bases from V and 8 from J; bases not matched to a gene: 8. The germline gives CDR1 SGHAT, CDR2 FQNNGV. CDR3 length equals 15 residues. DNA for the CDR3: TGTGCCAGCAGCTTCCCGGGACAGGGCGGGTATGAGCAGTTCTTC. The encoded protein is CASSFPGQGGYEQFF.

The chain recombines TRBV7-7 with TRBJ1-2; TRBD1 matches 7 bases. The CDR3 extends over 14 amino acids. Germline V gene sequence: CDR1 SSHAT, CDR2 FNYEAQ (reference sequence). The V gene end was trimmed by 5 bases and the J gene end by 7 bases; junction bases not matched to a gene: 10. The CDR3 region has the DNA TGTGCCAGCAGCCCCCTCGGAGGGGGCTCTGGCTACACCTTC. Translating gives CASSPLGGGSGYTF.

The rearrangement links TRBV7-9 to TRBJ2-7; D perhaps matches TRBD1 (5 bases). The V end was cut by 6 bases, the J end by 2 bases, with 20 bases between. CDR1 and CDR2 (germline): SEHNR, FQNEAQ (reference sequence). The CDR3 consists of 16 residues. The CDR3 nucleotides read TGTGCCAGCAGTCCACCGCCCCCAGGGATGACCTACGAGCAGTACTTC. Its translation: CASSPPPPGMTYEQYF.

This clone was recorded once. The chain's CDR3 is CASSQMLAGGPGELFF. CDR3 nucleotides: TGCGCCAGCAGCCAAATGTTGGCGGGAGGGCCCGGGGAGCTGTTTTTT. The chain joins TRBV4-3 to TRBJ2-2; TRBD2 matches 9 bases. V shed 2 bases and J 6 bases; nucleotides not matched to a gene: 7. CDR1 is LGHNA and CDR2 is YSLEER in the germline V gene. This CDR3 has 16 amino acids.

This chain joins TRBV4-1 and TRBJ2-5; TRBD1 might be the D (7 bases). Trimming stripped 3 bases from V and 5 bases from J, with 16 bases between. Germline-derived CDR1 and CDR2 are MGHRA and YSYEKL. The CDR3 extends over 15 amino acids. In nucleotides, the CDR3 is TGCGCCAGCAGCCAGGGCTCCTCAGGGGGGGAGACCCAGTACTTC. Its protein is CASSQGSSGGETQYF.

The genes are TRBV27 and TRBJ1-5; 7 bases are shared with TRBD1. Germline assignment: CDR1 MNHEY and CDR2 SMNVEV (reference sequence). The CDR3 spans 16 residues. V lost 6 bases and J lost 0; bases outside the gene matches: 8. CDR3 coding DNA: TGTGCCAGCAGCTTGACAGGGCCCTATAGCAATCAGCCCCAGCATTTT. Translated: CASSLTGPYSNQPQHF.

The chain uses TRBV29-1 and TRBJ1-1; D call uncertain. V was trimmed by 7 bases and J by 6 bases, leaving 9 bases between them. CDR1 is SQVTM and CDR2 is ANQGSEA in the germline V gene. CDR3 length equals 10 residues. The CDR3 DNA follows: TGCAGCGCTCAGGTTCCTGAAGCTTTCTTT. Amino acid sequence: CSAQVPEAFF.

In its sample, this clone was seen once. The J gene is TRBJ1-4, the V gene TRBV27; 11 nucleotides match TRBD1. The CDR3 has 14 residues. Trimming cost V 4 bases and J 6 bases; bases outside gene matches: 1. Germline V lookup: CDR1 MNHEY, CDR2 SMNVEV (reference sequence). In DNA form, the CDR3 reads TGTGCCAGCAGTTGGGACAGGGGGGATGAAAAACTGTTTTTT. It specifies CASSWDRGDEKLFF.

Regarding this clone: Other nucleotide sequences in the sample specify the same CDR3. The gene calls are TRBV30 and TRBJ2-7; D is perhaps TRBD2 (6 bases). The V gene lost 2 bases and the J gene lost 3 bases, with 8 bases spanning the gap. The CDR3 loop spans 12 amino acids. The V gene's germline CDR1 is GTSNPN and CDR2 SVGIG (reference sequence). The CDR3 DNA is TGTGCCTGGAGTCCCGGGAGCTACGAGCAGTACTTC. This codes for CAWSPGSYEQYF.

V and J are TRBV7-8 and TRBJ2-3; 9 bases are shared with TRBD2. Trimming removed 2 bases from V and 2 bases from J; junction bases left unmatched: 5. The CDR3 spans 16 residues. CDR1 and CDR2 (germline): SGHVS, FQNEAQ. Written as DNA, the CDR3 is TGTGCCAGCAGCTTAAGAGCGGGAGGTCCCACAGATACGCAGTATTTT. This encodes CASSLRAGGPTDTQYF.

The genes are TRBV13 and TRBJ2-1; 16 nucleotides align to TRBD2. The trim removed 4 bases at V and 15 bases at J, leaving 6 bases unmatched. The CDR3 consists of 14 residues. The germline V gene has CDR1 PRHDT and CDR2 FYEKMQ (reference sequence). The CDR3 here is CASSSGTSGRDRFF. CDR3 coding DNA: TGTGCCAGCAGCTCCGGGACTAGCGGGAGGGATCGGTTCTTC.

This chain uses TRBV15 with TRBJ2-7; 7 positions agree with TRBD2. The germline V gene encodes CDR1 LNHNV and CDR2 YYDKDF (reference sequence). CDR3 length equals 16 residues. Losses at the gene ends were 0 bases for V and 0 bases for J; bases not matched to a gene: 5. The CDR3 here is CATSRDRLADSYEQYF. The CDR3 coding sequence is TGTGCCACCAGCAGAGATCGGCTAGCGGACTCCTACGAGCAGTACTTC. Using reference TRBV15 and TRBJ2-7 for the parts outside the CDR3, the full variable domain is DAMVIQNPRYQVTQFGKPVTLSCSQTLNHNVMYWYQQKSSQAPKLLFHYYDKDFNNEADTPDNFQSRRPNTSFCFLDIRSPGLGDTAMYLCATSRDRLADSYEQYFGPGTRLTVT.

The chain has TRBV2 and TRBJ2-7, with 8 nucleotides matching TRBD2. The CDR3 runs 13 residues. Germline V gives CDR1 SNHLY, CDR2 FYNNEI. The V segment lost 5 bases and the J segment 3 bases; nucleotides outside the gene matches: 3. CDR3 sequence: CASSSLAGYEQYF. The CDR3 region has the DNA TGTGCCAGCAGTTCCCTAGCGGGCTACGAGCAGTACTTC.

The gene calls are TRBV4-3 and TRBJ1-3; D perhaps matches TRBD1 (5 bases). Germline V gene sequence: CDR1 LGHNA, CDR2 YSLEER. Trimming cost V 6 bases and J 0 bases, with 12 bases left between them. The CDR3 covers 15 residues. The CDR3 DNA sequence: TGCGCCAGCAGTCATGGGACTCACTCTGGAAACACCATATATTTT. Translating gives CASSHGTHSGNTIYF.

The CDR3 spells CASSQDVKPALYGYTF. The CDR3 nucleotides are TGCGCCAGCAGCCAAGATGTGAAACCCGCTCTCTATGGCTACACCTTC. The chain employs TRBV4-1 and TRBJ1-2, with D uncertain. The CDR3 sequence is 16 residues long. Germline CDR1 is MGHRA and CDR2 is YSYEKL. V gave up 0 bases and J gave up 4 bases, with 15 bases separating them.

Note on this clone: Other DNA sequences in the sample encode the same CDR3. The chain recombines TRBV27 with TRBJ2-7; 8 positions match TRBD1. Germline CDR1 is MNHEY and CDR2 is SMNVEV (reference sequence). The CDR3 is 14 residues long. With 2 bases clipped from V and 6 bases from J, the junction kept 6 bases outside the gene matches. As DNA, the CDR3 is TGTGCCAGCAGTTTAGGGCAGGGGGCACGCGAGCAGTACTTC. Its protein is CASSLGQGAREQYF.